A selection of T cell receptor beta chains follows, all from one sample in a study of T cells after yellow fever vaccination. TCRdb reprocessed the 5' RACE reads with MiXCR, giving one entry per CDR3 protein. The sample includes about 310,000 distinct CDR3 sequences, around 3.9% of them seen just once. The input for sequencing was PBMCs, taken on the day of the yellow fever booster vaccination. Receptors originate from a man younger than 30 who received the YFV17D yellow fever vaccine. CDR3s include the opening cysteine and the closing phenylalanine or tryptophan. A D gene is named only where the DNA matches it firmly. Where a row states a size, it is once, few, many or the class of an expanded clone; other rows omit it.

>few|TRBV5-8|TRBJ2-3|-
CASCEDRVFESTDTQYF
TGTGCCAGCTGCGAGGACCGGGTTTTCGAGAGCACAGATACGCAGTATTTT
>-|TRBV7-9|TRBJ2-7|-
CASSLSRETYEQYF
TGTGCCAGCAGCTTATCCAGGGAGACCTACGAGCAGTACTTC
>-|TRBV7-2|TRBJ1-3|-
CASSPNLGSGNTIYF
TGTGCCAGCAGCCCCAATCTGGGCTCTGGAAACACCATATATTTT
>-|TRBV5-1|TRBJ1-2|-
CASSLEFLSSINYGYTF
TGCGCCAGCAGCTTGGAGTTTTTGTCGAGCATTAACTATGGCTACACCTTC
>-|TRBV5-5|TRBJ1-2|TRBD1
CASSLVGDRGRTYGYTF
TGTGCCAGCAGCTTGGTAGGGGACAGGGGGAGGACTTATGGCTACACCTTC
>-|TRBV6-5|TRBJ2-7|TRBD2
CASSYGGTSGVYEQYF
TGTGCCAGCAGTTATGGCGGGACTAGCGGGGTCTACGAGCAGTACTTC
>few|TRBV5-1|TRBJ2-7|TRBD2
CASSTTSGGFSYEQYF
TGCGCCAGCAGCACGACTAGCGGGGGGTTCTCCTACGAGCAGTACTTC
>many|TRBV5-1|TRBJ2-1|TRBD2
CASSPAGGPAEQFF
TGCGCCAGCAGCCCAGCGGGGGGGCCAGCTGAGCAGTTCTTC
>few|TRBV2|TRBJ1-3|-
CASSPRGDLSYF
TGTGCCAGCAGCCCGCGCGGGGATTTGTCGTATTTT
>-|TRBV6-5|TRBJ1-1|-
CASSYHVGPNTEAFF
TGTGCCAGCAGTTACCACGTGGGGCCGAACACTGAAGCTTTCTTT
>many|TRBV6-6|TRBJ2-2|-
CASSLGQGGSGELFF
TGTGCCAGCAGTTTAGGGCAGGGTGGAAGCGGGGAGCTGTTTTTT
>few|TRBV13|TRBJ2-5|TRBD2
CASSSWTSRETQYF
TGTGCCAGCAGCTCCTGGACTAGCAGAGAGACCCAGTACTTC
>few|TRBV29-1|TRBJ2-7|-
CSVETKGYDYEQYF
TGCAGCGTTGAAACAAAAGGATATGACTACGAGCAGTACTTC
>-|TRBV4-1|TRBJ2-1|-
CASSQDSPRGNEQFF
TGCGCCAGCAGCCAGGACTCTCCGCGCGGGAATGAGCAGTTCTTC
>few|TRBV9|TRBJ2-1|-
CASSDPRGGNSPSVYEQFF
TGTGCCAGCAGCGACCCCCGGGGCGGGAACTCACCCTCTGTTTATGAGCAGTTCTTC
>many|TRBV5-1|TRBJ2-1|-
CASRRVGGANGNEQFF
TGCGCCAGCAGACGCGTGGGGGGGGCAAATGGCAATGAGCAGTTCTTC
>-|TRBV11-2|TRBJ1-2|-
CASSLRGGPIYGYTF
TGTGCCAGCAGCCTTCGCGGGGGACCTATATATGGCTACACCTTC
>-|TRBV20-1|TRBJ1-1|TRBD1
CSASPTGVRFSNTEAFF
TGCAGTGCTAGCCCGACAGGGGTCCGTTTTTCGAACACTGAAGCTTTCTTT
>-|TRBV6-2/TRBV6-3|TRBJ2-5|-
CASSYIRATRGETQYF
TGTGCCAGCAGTTATATCCGGGCTACCAGAGGGGAGACCCAGTACTTC
>few|TRBV5-1|TRBJ2-5|TRBD2
CASSFGSTSYETQYF
TGCGCCAGCAGCTTTGGCTCGACTAGCTATGAGACCCAGTACTTC
>many|TRBV5-1|TRBJ2-1|-
CASNSGTSNEQFF
TGCGCCAGCAATTCCGGGACATCGAATGAGCAGTTCTTC
>few|TRBV7-8|TRBJ1-2|-
CASSLEGVFDYGYTF
TGTGCCAGCAGCTTAGAAGGGGTATTCGACTATGGCTACACCTTC
>many|TRBV14|TRBJ2-3|-
CASSLLDRTDTQYF
TGTGCCAGCAGCCTTCTGGACAGAACAGATACGCAGTATTTT
>-|TRBV20-1|TRBJ2-3|TRBD1
CSARWTGLITDTQYF
TGCAGTGCTAGATGGACAGGGTTAATCACAGATACGCAGTATTTT
>-|TRBV27|TRBJ1-2|TRBD1
CASSLASGGTVNYGYTF
TGTGCCAGCAGTTTAGCCTCAGGAGGGACAGTGAACTATGGCTACACCTTC
>-|TRBV7-9|TRBJ1-6|TRBD1
CASSPSGGRSPLHF
TGTGCCAGCAGCCCTTCAGGGGGCAGGTCACCCCTCCACTTT
>few|TRBV19|TRBJ2-1|-
CASNGAPSAYNEQFF
TGTGCCAGTAACGGAGCGCCCAGCGCCTACAATGAGCAGTTCTTC
>many|TRBV29-1|TRBJ2-3|TRBD2
CSVSGGPHRRDTQYF
TGCAGCGTTAGCGGGGGGCCCCACCGGAGAGATACGCAGTATTTT
>-|TRBV6-5|TRBJ2-5|TRBD2
CASSITSAGTQYF
TGTGCCAGCAGTATAACTAGCGCGGGGACCCAGTACTTC
>-|TRBV4-2|TRBJ2-7|-
CASSQQPRGAVYEQYF
TGTGCCAGCAGCCAACAGCCCCGGGGGGCGGTCTACGAGCAGTACTTC
>many|TRBV5-5|TRBJ2-3|TRBD2
CASSVSGTDTQYF
TGTGCCAGCAGCGTTAGCGGGACAGATACGCAGTATTTT
>many|TRBV27|TRBJ1-3|-
CASSLRAGLFGNTIYF
TGTGCCAGCAGTTTGAGGGCAGGCTTATTTGGAAACACCATATATTTT
>many|TRBV5-8|TRBJ2-3|-
CASSLGGDFSTDTQYF
TGTGCCAGCAGCTTGGGGGGGGACTTCAGCACAGATACGCAGTATTTT